Listed here is a single T cell receptor (beta chain). V lost 5 bases and J lost 8; bases outside the gene matches: 5. Germline-derived CDR1 and CDR2 are SEHNR and FQNEAQ (reference sequence). The CDR3 consists of 15 residues. TCRdb itself ran the RT-PCR reads through MiXCR, one entry per CDR3 protein. The sample lists some 200,000 distinct CDR3 sequences, around 12% seen once, with roughly 29% in the top ten. These data come from a study of response to subunit inactivated influenza vaccine. This same sample was also taken into another study, of T cells expressing NK-cell markers. From that second work: In generating TCR beta cDNA, 5'RACE template switching with UMIs was used. Sorted CD3+CD56-NKG2C+, CD3+CD56+NKG2C+ and CD3+CD56+NKG2C- T cells supplied the TCR beta repertoires. The authors sequenced eight donors, of whom seven were HCMV-seropositive and one was seronegative. NKG2C+ dominant clonotype frequencies in more than 5 donors were roughly 1.0-7.5% of CD8+ T cells. Dominance of the CD3+CD56-NKG2C+ fraction by these clonotypes also held in several donors.

This receptor was taken from a man aged 50-59 years who received an inactivated influenza vaccine. J is TRBJ2-1 and V is TRBV7-9; 14 bases fit TRBD2. This sample comprised CD8+ T cells sorted from PBMCs, obtained 11 to 12 days after vaccination. The CDR3 DNA is TGTGCCAGCAGCACGGGACTAGCGGGGGCTCATGAGCAGTTCTTC. This sequence encodes CASSTGLAGAHEQFF. Based on the CDR3 plus reference TRBV7-9 and TRBJ2-1, the full variable domain is DTGVSQNPRHKITKRGQNVTFRCDPISEHNRLYWYRQTLGQGPEFLTYFQNEAQLEKSRLLSDRFSAERPKGSFSTLEIQRTEQGDSAMYLCASSTGLAGAHEQFFGPGTRLTVL.